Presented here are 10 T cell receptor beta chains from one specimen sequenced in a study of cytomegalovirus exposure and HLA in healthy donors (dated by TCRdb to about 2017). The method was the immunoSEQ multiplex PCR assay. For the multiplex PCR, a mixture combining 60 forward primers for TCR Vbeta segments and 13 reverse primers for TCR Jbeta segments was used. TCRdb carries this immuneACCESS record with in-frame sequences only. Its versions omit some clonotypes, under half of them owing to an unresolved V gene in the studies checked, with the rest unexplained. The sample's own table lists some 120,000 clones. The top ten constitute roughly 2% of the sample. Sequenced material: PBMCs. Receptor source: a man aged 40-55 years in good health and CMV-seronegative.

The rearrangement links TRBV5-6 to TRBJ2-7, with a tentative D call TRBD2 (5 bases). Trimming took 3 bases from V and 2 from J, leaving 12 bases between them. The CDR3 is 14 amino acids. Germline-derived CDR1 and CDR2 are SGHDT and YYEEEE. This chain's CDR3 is CASSYGLVPYEQYF. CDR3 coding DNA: TGTGCCAGCAGCTACGGACTGGTCCCCTACGAGCAGTACTTC.

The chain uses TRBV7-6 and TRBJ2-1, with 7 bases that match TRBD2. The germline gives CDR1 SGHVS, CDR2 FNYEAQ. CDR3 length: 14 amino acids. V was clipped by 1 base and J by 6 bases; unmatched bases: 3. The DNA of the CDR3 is TGTGCCAGCAGCTTAGGAGGGAGGGCCAATGAGCAGTTCTTC. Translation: CASSLGGRANEQFF.

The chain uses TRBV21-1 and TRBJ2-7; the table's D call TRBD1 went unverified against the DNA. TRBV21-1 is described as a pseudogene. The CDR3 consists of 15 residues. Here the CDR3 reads CASSNRPGQPYEQYF. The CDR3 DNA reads TGTGCCAGCAGCAACCGACCGGGACAGCCCTACGAGCAGTACTTC.

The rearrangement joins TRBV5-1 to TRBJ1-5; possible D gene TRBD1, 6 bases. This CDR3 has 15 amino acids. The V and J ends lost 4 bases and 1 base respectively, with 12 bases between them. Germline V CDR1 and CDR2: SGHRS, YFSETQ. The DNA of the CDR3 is TGCGCCAGCAGCCTAGCAGGGGAGAGCAATCAGCCCCAGCATTTT. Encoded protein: CASSLAGESNQPQHF.

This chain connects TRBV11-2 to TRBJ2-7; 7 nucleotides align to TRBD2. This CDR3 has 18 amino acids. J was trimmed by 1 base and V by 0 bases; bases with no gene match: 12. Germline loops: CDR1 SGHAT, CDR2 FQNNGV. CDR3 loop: CASSLDMGGTAASYEQYF. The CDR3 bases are TGTGCCAGCAGCTTAGATATGGGGGGGACGGCTGCTTCCTACGAGCAGTACTTC. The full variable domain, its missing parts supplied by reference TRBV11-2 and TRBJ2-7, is EAGVAQSPRYKIIEKRQSVAFWCNPISGHATLYWYQQILGQGPKLLIQFQNNGVVDDSQLPKDRFSAERLKGVDSTLKIQPAKLEDSAVYLCASSLDMGGTAASYEQYFGPGTRLTVT.

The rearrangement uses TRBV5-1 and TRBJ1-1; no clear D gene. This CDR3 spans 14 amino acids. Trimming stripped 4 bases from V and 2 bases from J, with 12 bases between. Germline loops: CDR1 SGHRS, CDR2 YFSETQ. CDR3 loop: CASSSQTFNTEAFF. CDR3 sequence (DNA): TGCGCCAGCAGCAGTCAGACTTTTAACACTGAAGCTTTCTTT.

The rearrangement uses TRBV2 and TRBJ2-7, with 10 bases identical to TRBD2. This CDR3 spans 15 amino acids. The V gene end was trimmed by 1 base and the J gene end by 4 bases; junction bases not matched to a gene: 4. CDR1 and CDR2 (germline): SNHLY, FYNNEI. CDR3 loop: CASSEVLAGAYEQYF. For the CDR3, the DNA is TGTGCCAGCAGTGAAGTTCTAGCGGGAGCGTACGAGCAGTACTTC.

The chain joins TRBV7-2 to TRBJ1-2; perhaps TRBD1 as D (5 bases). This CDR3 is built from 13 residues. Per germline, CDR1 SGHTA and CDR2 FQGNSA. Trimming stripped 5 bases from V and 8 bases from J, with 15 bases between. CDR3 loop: CASSPPQGRGYTF. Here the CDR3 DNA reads TGTGCCAGCAGCCCCCCGCAGGGTAGAGGCTACACCTTC.

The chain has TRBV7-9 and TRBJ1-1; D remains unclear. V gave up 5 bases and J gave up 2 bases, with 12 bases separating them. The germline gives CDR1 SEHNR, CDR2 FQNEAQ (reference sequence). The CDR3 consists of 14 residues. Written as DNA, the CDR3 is TGTGCCAGCAGCCCGGATACAGATAACACTGAAGCTTTCTTT. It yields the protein CASSPDTDNTEAFF.

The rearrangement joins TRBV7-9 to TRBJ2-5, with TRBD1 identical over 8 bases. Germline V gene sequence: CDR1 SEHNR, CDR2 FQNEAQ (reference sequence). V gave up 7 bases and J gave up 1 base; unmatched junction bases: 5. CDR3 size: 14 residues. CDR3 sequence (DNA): TGTGCCAGCAATTTCCAGGGGGCCCAAGAGACCCAGTACTTC. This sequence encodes CASNFQGAQETQYF.